This paragraph reports one T cell receptor (beta chain). Only in-frame clones appear in the TCRdb table, and some are missing; sequencing was by immunoSEQ multiplex PCR. The repertoire holds around 99,000 clones, with around 80% as singletons. V gave up 5 bases and J gave up 3 bases, with 17 bases separating them. Germline V CDR1 and CDR2: SGHTA, FQGNSA. This CDR3 comprises 16 residues. The data are from a study of blood T cell repertoires in COVID-19. Study at large: PBMCs, B-cell-depleted T cells, or T cells provided the cDNA or gDNA that made up the material.

The sequencing sample was made of peripheral blood. The chain links TRBV7-2 to TRBJ1-5; weak D call: TRBD1 (6 bases). The clonotype was recovered from a human donor in a cohort sampled during active or convalescent COVID-19. CDR3 coding DNA: TGTGCCAGCAGCGGAACATACAGGGCACTCAATCAGCCCCAGCATTTT. As protein: CASSGTYRALNQPQHF.